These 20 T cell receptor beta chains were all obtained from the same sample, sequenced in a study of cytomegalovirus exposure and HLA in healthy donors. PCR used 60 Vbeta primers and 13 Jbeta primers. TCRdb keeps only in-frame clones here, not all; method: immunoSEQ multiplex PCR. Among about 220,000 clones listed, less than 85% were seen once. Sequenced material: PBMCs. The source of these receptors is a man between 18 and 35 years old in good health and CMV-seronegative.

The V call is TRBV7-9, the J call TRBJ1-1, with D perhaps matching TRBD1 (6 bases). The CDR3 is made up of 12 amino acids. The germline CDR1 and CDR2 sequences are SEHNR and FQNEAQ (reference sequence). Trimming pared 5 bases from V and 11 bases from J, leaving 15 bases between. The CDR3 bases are TGTGCCAGCAGCCGGACAGCCATGACTGCTTTCTTT. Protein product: CASSRTAMTAFF.

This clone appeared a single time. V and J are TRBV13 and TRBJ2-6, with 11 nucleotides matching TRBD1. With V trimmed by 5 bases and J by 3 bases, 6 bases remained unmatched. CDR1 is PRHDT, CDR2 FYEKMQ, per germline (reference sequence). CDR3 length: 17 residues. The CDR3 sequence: CASSTWTGGIGANVLTF. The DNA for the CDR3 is TGTGCCAGCAGCACCTGGACAGGGGGCATTGGGGCCAACGTCCTGACTTTC.

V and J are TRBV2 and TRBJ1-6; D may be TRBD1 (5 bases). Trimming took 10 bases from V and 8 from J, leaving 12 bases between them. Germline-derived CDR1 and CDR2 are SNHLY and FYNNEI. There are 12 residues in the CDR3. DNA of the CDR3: TGTGCCACTAGAGACAGATATTCACCCCTCCACTTT. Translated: CATRDRYSPLHF. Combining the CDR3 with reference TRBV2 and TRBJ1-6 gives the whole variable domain EPEVTQTPSHQVTQMGQEVILRCVPISNHLYFYWYRQILGQKVEFLVSFYNNEISEKSEIFDDQFSVERPDGSNFTLKIRSTKLEDSAMYFCATRDRYSPLHFGNGTRLTVT.

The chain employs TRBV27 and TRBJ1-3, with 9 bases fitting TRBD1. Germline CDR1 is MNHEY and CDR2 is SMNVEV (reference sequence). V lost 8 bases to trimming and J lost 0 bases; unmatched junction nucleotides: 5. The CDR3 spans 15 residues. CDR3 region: CASRPGQGSGNTIYF. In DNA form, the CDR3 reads TGTGCCAGCCGGCCGGGACAGGGCTCTGGAAACACCATATATTTT.

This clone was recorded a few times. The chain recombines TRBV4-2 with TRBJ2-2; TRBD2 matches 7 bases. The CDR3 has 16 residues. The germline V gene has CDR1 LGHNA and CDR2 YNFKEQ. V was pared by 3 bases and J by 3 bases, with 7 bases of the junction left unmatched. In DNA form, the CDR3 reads TGTGCCAGCAGCCACGCCCTTGGGGGGGACACCGGGGAGCTGTTTTTT. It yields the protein CASSHALGGDTGELFF.

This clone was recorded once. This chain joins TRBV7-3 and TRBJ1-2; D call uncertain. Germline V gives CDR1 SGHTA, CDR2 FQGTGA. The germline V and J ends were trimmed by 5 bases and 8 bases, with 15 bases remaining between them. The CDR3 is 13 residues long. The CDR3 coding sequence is TGTGCCAGCAGCACACGTGAGGGTTGGGGCTACACCTTC. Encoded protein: CASSTREGWGYTF.

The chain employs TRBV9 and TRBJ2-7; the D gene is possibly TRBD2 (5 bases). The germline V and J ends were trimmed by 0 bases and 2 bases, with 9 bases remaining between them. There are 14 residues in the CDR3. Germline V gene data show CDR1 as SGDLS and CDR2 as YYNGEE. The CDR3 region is CASSVGEGPYEQYF. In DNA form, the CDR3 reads TGTGCCAGCAGCGTAGGAGAGGGCCCCTACGAGCAGTACTTC.

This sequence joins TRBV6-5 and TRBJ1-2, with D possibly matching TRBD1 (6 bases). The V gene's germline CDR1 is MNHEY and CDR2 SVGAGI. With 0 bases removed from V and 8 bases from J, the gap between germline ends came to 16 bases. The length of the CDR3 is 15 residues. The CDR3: CASSYSWGGQGGYTF. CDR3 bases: TGTGCCAGCAGTTACTCATGGGGGGGGCAAGGCGGCTACACCTTC.

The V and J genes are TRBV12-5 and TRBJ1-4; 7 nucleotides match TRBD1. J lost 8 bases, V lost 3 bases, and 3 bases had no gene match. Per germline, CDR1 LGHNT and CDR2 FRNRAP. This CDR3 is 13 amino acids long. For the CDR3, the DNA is TGTGCTAGTGGTTTTGGGGACAGCGAAAAACTGTTTTTT. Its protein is CASGFGDSEKLFF.

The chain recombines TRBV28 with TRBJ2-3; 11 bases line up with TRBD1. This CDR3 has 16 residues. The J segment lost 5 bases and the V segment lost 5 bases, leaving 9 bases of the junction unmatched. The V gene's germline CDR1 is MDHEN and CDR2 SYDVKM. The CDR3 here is CASSTRTGGIVDTQYF. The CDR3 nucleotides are TGTGCCAGCAGTACCCGGACAGGGGGCATTGTAGATACGCAGTATTTT.

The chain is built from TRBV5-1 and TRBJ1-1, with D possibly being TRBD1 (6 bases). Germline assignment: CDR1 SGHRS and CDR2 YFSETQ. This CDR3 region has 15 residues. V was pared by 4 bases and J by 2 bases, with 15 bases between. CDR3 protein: CASSAVDRTNTEAFF. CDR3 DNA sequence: TGCGCCAGCAGCGCAGTCGACAGGACTAACACTGAAGCTTTCTTT. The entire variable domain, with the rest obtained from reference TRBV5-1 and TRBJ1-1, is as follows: KAGVTQTPRYLIKTRGQQVTLSCSPISGHRSVSWYQQTPGQGLQFLFEYFSETQRNKGNFPGRFSGRQFSNSRSEMNVSTLELGDSALYLCASSAVDRTNTEAFFGQGTRLTVV.

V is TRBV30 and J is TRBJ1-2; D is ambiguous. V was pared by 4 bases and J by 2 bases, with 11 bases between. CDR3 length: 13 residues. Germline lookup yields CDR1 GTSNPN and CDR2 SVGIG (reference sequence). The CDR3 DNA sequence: TGTGCCTGGAACTCTCAGGCAAACTATGGCTACACCTTC. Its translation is CAWNSQANYGYTF.

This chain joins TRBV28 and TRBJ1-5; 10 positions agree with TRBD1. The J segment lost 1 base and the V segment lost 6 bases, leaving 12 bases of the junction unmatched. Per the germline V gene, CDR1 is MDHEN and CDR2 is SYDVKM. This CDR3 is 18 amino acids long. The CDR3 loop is CASRSGTGAFWSNQPQHF. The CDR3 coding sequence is TGTGCCAGCAGGTCCGGGACAGGGGCCTTCTGGAGCAATCAGCCCCAGCATTTT.

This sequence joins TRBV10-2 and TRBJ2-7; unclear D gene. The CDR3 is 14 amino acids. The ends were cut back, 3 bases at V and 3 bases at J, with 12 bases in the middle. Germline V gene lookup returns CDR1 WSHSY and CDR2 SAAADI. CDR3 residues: CASSDWQVFYEQYF. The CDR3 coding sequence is TGCGCCAGCAGTGATTGGCAGGTATTCTACGAGCAGTACTTC.

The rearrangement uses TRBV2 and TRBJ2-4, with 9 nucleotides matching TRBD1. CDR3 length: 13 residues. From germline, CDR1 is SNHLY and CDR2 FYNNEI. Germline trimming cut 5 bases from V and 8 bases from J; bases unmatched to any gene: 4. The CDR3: CASSRDREDIQYF. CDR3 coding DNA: TGTGCCAGCAGTAGGGACAGGGAGGACATTCAGTACTTC.

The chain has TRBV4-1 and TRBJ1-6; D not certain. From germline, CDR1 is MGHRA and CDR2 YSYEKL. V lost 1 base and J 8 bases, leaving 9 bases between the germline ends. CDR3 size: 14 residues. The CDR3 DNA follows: TGCGCCAGCAGCCAAGGCCTGCGGGATTCACCCCTCCACTTT. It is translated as CASSQGLRDSPLHF.

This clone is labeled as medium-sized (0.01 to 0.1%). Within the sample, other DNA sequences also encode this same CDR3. The CDR3 reads CASSESRGDTEAFF. DNA of the CDR3: TGCGCCAGCAGTGAGTCAAGGGGCGACACTGAAGCTTTCTTT. V usage is TRBV10-2 and J usage is TRBJ1-1, with a weak D call TRBD1 (5 bases). The germline V and J ends were trimmed by 0 bases and 3 bases, with 8 bases remaining between them. In germline, CDR1 is WSHSY, CDR2 SAAADI. The CDR3 is 14 residues long.

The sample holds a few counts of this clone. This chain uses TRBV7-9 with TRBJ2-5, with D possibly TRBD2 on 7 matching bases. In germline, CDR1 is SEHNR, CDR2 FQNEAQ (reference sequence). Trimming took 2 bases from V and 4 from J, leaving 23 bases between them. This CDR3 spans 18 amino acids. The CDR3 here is CASSLIHGGRERRETQYF. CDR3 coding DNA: TGTGCCAGCAGCTTAATACACGGGGGGCGTGAGCGTCGAGAGACCCAGTACTTC.

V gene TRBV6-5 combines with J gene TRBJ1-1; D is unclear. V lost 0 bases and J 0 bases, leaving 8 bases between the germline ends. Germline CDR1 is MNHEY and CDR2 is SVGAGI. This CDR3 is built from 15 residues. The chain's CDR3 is CASSYSGSMNTEAFF. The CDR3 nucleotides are TGTGCCAGCAGTTACTCGGGCAGCATGAACACTGAAGCTTTCTTT.

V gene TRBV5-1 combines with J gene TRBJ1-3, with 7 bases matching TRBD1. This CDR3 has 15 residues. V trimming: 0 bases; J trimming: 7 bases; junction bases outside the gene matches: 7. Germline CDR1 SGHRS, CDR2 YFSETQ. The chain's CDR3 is CASSLDRGVGNTIYF. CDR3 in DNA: TGCGCCAGCAGCTTGGACAGGGGTGTTGGTAACACCATATATTTT.